The entry below gives a single T cell receptor (beta chain) sequence along with its context. TCRdb processed the PCR reads anew with MiXCR; each CDR3 protein has one entry. The sample holds 6,600 or so distinct CDR3 sequences, roughly 29% seen once. The data are from a study of immune characterization of retroperitoneal liposarcoma. The CDR3 is 12 amino acids. Trimming removed 0 bases from V and 9 bases from J, with 6 bases in between. The chain combines TRBV12-3 or TRBV12-4 with TRBJ2-1; D not resolved. The sample was tumor tissue. This TCR was sampled from a female donor with retroperitoneal liposarcoma. Here the CDR3 reads CASSLASGEQFF. CDR3 nucleotides: TGTGCCAGCAGTTTAGCTTCGGGTGAGCAGTTCTTC.